The 23 T cell receptor beta chains listed next were all sequenced from one sample in a study of blood T cell repertoires in COVID-19. Measured with immunoSEQ multiplex PCR; TCRdb has only the in-frame clones, and not every one. The data contain a few hundred thousand clones, roughly nine tenths of them seen just once; the ten biggest clones take up about 5.9%. The sequenced material came from peripheral blood. These receptor sequences come from a man aged 60-69 years with acute or convalescent COVID-19.

For the CDR3, the DNA is TGCGCCAGCAGCCTTTTGCTAGAAGAGACCCAGTACTTC. Translation gives CASSLLLEETQYF. V usage is TRBV4-1 and J usage is TRBJ2-5; D remains unclear. The CDR3 has 13 residues. Germline CDR1 MGHRA, CDR2 YSYEKL. Trimming shortened V by 4 bases and J by 3 bases, and 9 bases separated the two germline ends.

Worth noting for this clone: A junction end diverges from the germline sequence, so it may reflect a read error. The chain uses TRBV7-9 and TRBJ1-4; 7 bases match TRBD1. The CDR3 is made up of 15 amino acids. The germline gives CDR1 SEHNR, CDR2 FQNEAQ (reference sequence). CDR3 DNA sequence: TGTGCCAGCAGCTCCGACAGGGATCCTAAAGAAAAACTGTTTTTT. Translating gives CASSSDRDPKEKLFF. Using reference TRBV7-9 and TRBJ1-4 for the parts outside the CDR3, the full variable domain is DTGVSQNPRHKITKRGQNVTFRCDPISEHNRLYWYRQTLGQGPEFLTYFQNEAQLEKSRLLSDRFSAERPKGSFSTLEIQRTEQGDSAMYLCASSSDRDPKEKLFFGSGTQLSVL.

The J gene is TRBJ2-1, the V gene TRBV4-2, with 8 bases that match TRBD2. The CDR3 totals 16 residues. Germline V lookup: CDR1 LGHNA, CDR2 YNFKEQ. The V and J ends lost 2 bases and 6 bases, in that order; junction bases with no gene match: 9. The CDR3 loop is CASSQMGGRSINEQFF. For the CDR3, the DNA is TGTGCCAGCAGCCAAATGGGCGGGAGGTCAATCAATGAGCAGTTCTTC.

This clone was counted once. The chain uses TRBV2 and TRBJ1-4, with TRBD1 as a possible D gene (5 bases). Germline-derived CDR1 and CDR2 are SNHLY and FYNNEI. This CDR3 has 13 amino acids. The germline V and J ends were trimmed by 7 bases and 7 bases, with 13 bases remaining between them. In DNA form, the CDR3 reads TGTGCCAGCAATAAGGGGTTCGGTGAAAAACTGTTTTTT. This translates into CASNKGFGEKLFF.

The rearrangement joins TRBV11-3 to TRBJ1-2; possible D gene TRBD1, 5 bases. The CDR3 covers 13 residues. Between the trimmed V and J ends, which lost 4 bases and 8 bases, there was a span of 14 bases. Germline lookup yields CDR1 SGHNT and CDR2 YENEEA. Here the CDR3 DNA reads TGTGCCAGCAGCTCCGACAGCTTCCGGGGCTACACCTTC. Its translation is CASSSDSFRGYTF.

A remark on this clone: A read error may account for a junction end that differs from germline. The chain combines TRBV27 with TRBJ1-2; D is uncertain. The length of the CDR3 is 13 residues. Germline values: CDR1 MNHEY, CDR2 SMNVEV (reference sequence). As DNA, the CDR3 is TGTGCCAGCAGTTTAATCGGGAACTCTGGCTACACCTTC. This translates into CASSLIGNSGYTF.

V is TRBV13 and J is TRBJ1-6; 8 positions agree with TRBD1. The CDR3 covers 15 residues. The germline V gene encodes CDR1 PRHDT and CDR2 FYEKMQ (reference sequence). After removal of 3 bases from V and 9 bases from J, the junction contained 7 bases not matched to a gene. CDR3 coding DNA: TGTGCCAGCAGCTTTAAGACAGGGGCGGGTTCACCCCTCCACTTT. As protein: CASSFKTGAGSPLHF.

V is TRBV19 and J is TRBJ1-6, with 9 bases matching TRBD1. V shed 7 bases and J 10 bases; nucleotides not matched to a gene: 8. The CDR3 has 14 amino acids. Germline V CDR1 and CDR2: LNHDA, SQIVND (reference sequence). The CDR3 reads CASTPDRGRSPLHF. The DNA of the CDR3 is TGTGCCAGTACCCCGGACAGGGGAAGATCACCCCTCCACTTT.

The chain has TRBV30 and TRBJ2-1, with TRBD1 identical over 10 bases. V dropped 8 bases and J dropped 9; count of bases not matched to a gene: 13. Looked up from germline, CDR1 is GTSNPN and CDR2 is SVGIG (reference sequence). The CDR3 totals 14 residues. The CDR3 protein is CARDSGTGAVEQFF. In DNA, the CDR3 is TGTGCCCGAGATTCCGGGACAGGGGCGGTTGAGCAGTTCTTC. Together with reference TRBV30 and TRBJ2-1, the CDR3 gives the full variable domain: SQTIHQWPATLVQPVGSPLSLECTVEGTSNPNLYWYRQAAGRGLQLLFYSVGIGQISSEVPQNLSASRPQDRQFILSSKKLLLSDSGFYLCARDSGTGAVEQFFGPGTRLTVL.

Only one count was recorded for this clone. This rearrangement joins TRBV5-4 to TRBJ1-4, with D maybe TRBD1 (6 bases). Germline CDR1 SGHNT, CDR2 YYREEE (reference sequence). Between the trimmed V and J ends, which lost 6 bases and 2 bases, there was a span of 11 bases. The CDR3 spans 14 residues. The CDR3 region is CASTRTGTNEKLFF. The CDR3 region has the DNA TGTGCCAGCACGCGAACAGGGACTAATGAAAAACTGTTTTTT.

This chain uses TRBV6-5 with TRBJ1-2; a weak D match, TRBD1 (6 bases). Trimming shortened V by 9 bases and J by 4 bases, and 15 bases separated the two germline ends. This CDR3 comprises 13 residues. Germline CDR1 and CDR2: MNHEY and SVGAGI. Here the CDR3 DNA reads TGTGCCAGTAGGGTTCAGGGGTCCTATGGCTACACCTTC. Residues: CASRVQGSYGYTF.

The genes are TRBV24-1 and TRBJ2-7; TRBD2 matches at 11 bases. Unmatched junction bases numbered 10, after V lost 9 bases and J lost 1 base. CDR1 is KGHDR and CDR2 is SFDVKD in the germline V gene. The CDR3 length is 16 residues. The CDR3 is CATLKYGTSGSYEQYF. CDR3 sequence (DNA): TGTGCCACCCTGAAGTACGGGACTAGCGGTTCCTACGAGCAGTACTTC.

This clone occurred once. The genes are TRBV7-6 and TRBJ1-2; D is unclear. V was pared by 1 base and J by 0 bases, with 12 bases between. The CDR3 totals 16 residues. Germline lookup yields CDR1 SGHVS and CDR2 FNYEAQ. DNA for the CDR3: TGTGCCAGCAGCTTAGTGGCTGGAGAGTCTAACTATGGCTACACCTTC. It yields the protein CASSLVAGESNYGYTF.

The chain couples TRBV28 to TRBJ2-7; 7 bases match TRBD1. Trimming removed 5 bases from V and 9 bases from J; junction bases left unmatched: 16. CDR3 length equals 15 residues. Germline CDR1 MDHEN, CDR2 SYDVKM. CDR3 loop: CASSGWGQPSPGQYF. The CDR3, as DNA: TGTGCCAGCAGTGGCTGGGGACAGCCCTCCCCTGGGCAGTACTTC.

The chain has TRBV27 and TRBJ2-7; tentatively, D is TRBD2 (5 bases). Between the trimmed V and J ends, which lost 9 bases and 3 bases, there was a span of 21 bases. CDR1 is MNHEY, CDR2 SMNVEV, per germline (reference sequence). CDR3 length: 15 residues. The CDR3 loop is CASREGGRDLYEQYF. The CDR3 coding sequence is TGTGCCAGTCGAGAGGGTGGCAGAGACCTCTACGAGCAGTACTTC.

V is TRBV5-4 and J is TRBJ2-5; 9 bases map to TRBD2. CDR1 SGHNT and CDR2 YYREEE come from the germline V gene (reference sequence). The CDR3 length is 14 residues. V dropped 2 bases and J dropped 2; count of bases not matched to a gene: 1. CDR3 sequence reads: CASSFTSGQETQYF. DNA for the CDR3: TGTGCCAGCAGCTTCACTAGCGGGCAAGAGACCCAGTACTTC.

This sequence joins TRBV19 and TRBJ2-5; a weak D match, TRBD2 (6 bases). The CDR3 consists of 13 residues. Deletions cut 5 bases from V and 5 bases from J, with 12 bases between. The germline V gene encodes CDR1 LNHDA and CDR2 SQIVND (reference sequence). The CDR3 DNA is TGTGCCAGTAGTTTCGGAGGGAGCGAGACCCAGTACTTC. Translation: CASSFGGSETQYF.

This clone was picked up one time. This chain joins TRBV4-2 and TRBJ2-3; D possibly corresponds to TRBD1 (5 bases). Deletions cut 3 bases from V and 0 bases from J, with 13 bases between. The CDR3 sequence is 16 residues long. Germline V CDR1 and CDR2: LGHNA, YNFKEQ. The CDR3 sequence is CASSQAWSGSTDTQYF. CDR3 in DNA: TGTGCCAGCAGCCAGGCCTGGTCAGGGAGCACAGATACGCAGTATTTT.

V is TRBV2 and J is TRBJ2-7, with TRBD2 identical over 9 bases. J lost 3 bases, V lost 5 bases, and 2 bases had no gene match. This CDR3 has 13 residues. Germline V gene sequence: CDR1 SNHLY, CDR2 FYNNEI. The CDR3 sequence: CASSRTSDYEQYF. The CDR3 DNA is TGTGCCAGCAGTAGGACTAGCGACTACGAGCAGTACTTC.

V is TRBV4-2 and J is TRBJ1-2, with D unresolved. The germline CDR1 and CDR2 sequences are LGHNA and YNFKEQ. V lost 0 bases, J lost 5 bases, and 13 bases lay in between. CDR3 length: 15 residues. For the CDR3, the DNA is TGTGCCAGCAGCCAAGATACGAGATCCGAGTATGGCTACACCTTC. Its protein is CASSQDTRSEYGYTF.

This clone was detected once. This rearrangement joins TRBV10-1 to TRBJ1-5; a weak D match, TRBD1 (5 bases). Deletions cut 8 bases from V and 0 bases from J, with 14 bases between. This CDR3 is built from 15 residues. Germline V lookup: CDR1 WNHNN, CDR2 SYGVQD (reference sequence). The chain's CDR3 is CASPRDSYSNQPQHF. The CDR3 DNA follows: TGCGCCAGCCCCAGGGACTCCTATAGCAATCAGCCCCAGCATTTT.

The chain uses TRBV2 and TRBJ2-2, with 13 nucleotides matching TRBD2. The CDR3 is 17 amino acids. The junction had 9 bases not matched to a gene; V was cut back by 5 bases and J by 6 bases. Germline V gene lookup returns CDR1 SNHLY and CDR2 FYNNEI. The CDR3 loop reads CASSRTSGSLFAGELFF. DNA for the CDR3: TGTGCCAGCAGTAGGACTAGCGGGAGTTTATTTGCCGGGGAGCTGTTTTTT.

The V call is TRBV5-1, the J call TRBJ1-3, with TRBD1 identical over 9 bases. Germline lookup yields CDR1 SGHRS and CDR2 YFSETQ. CDR3 length: 15 residues. V was clipped by 5 bases and J by 3 bases; unmatched bases: 6. The chain's CDR3 is CASRRTGENGNTIYF. The CDR3 nucleotides are TGCGCCAGCAGGCGGACAGGGGAAAATGGAAACACCATATATTTT.